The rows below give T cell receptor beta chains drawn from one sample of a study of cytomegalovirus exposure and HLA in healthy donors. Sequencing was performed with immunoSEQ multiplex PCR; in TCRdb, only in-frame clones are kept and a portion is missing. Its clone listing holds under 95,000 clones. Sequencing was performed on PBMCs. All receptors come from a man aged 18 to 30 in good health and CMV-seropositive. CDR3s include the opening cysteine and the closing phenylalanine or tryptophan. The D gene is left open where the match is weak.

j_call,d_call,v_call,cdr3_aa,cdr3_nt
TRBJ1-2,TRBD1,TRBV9,CASSVAVQGDGYTF,TGTGCCAGCAGCGTAGCTGTACAGGGGGATGGCTACACCTTC
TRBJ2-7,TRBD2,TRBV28,CASSLTTGLAGGFHSYEQYF,TGTGCCAGCAGTCTGACCACTGGACTAGCGGGGGGCTTTCACTCCTACGAGCAGTACTTC
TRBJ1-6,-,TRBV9,CASSVQGGNSPLHF,TGTGCCAGCAGCGTCCAGGGTGGCAATTCACCCCTCCACTTT
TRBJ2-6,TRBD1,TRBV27,CASSLQTGTGANVLTF,TGTGCCAGCAGTTTACAGACAGGGACTGGGGCCAACGTCCTGACTTTC
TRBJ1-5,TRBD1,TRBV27,CASTLTGGDGQPQHF,TGTGCCAGCACCCTGACAGGGGGTGATGGTCAGCCCCAGCATTTT
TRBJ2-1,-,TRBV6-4,CASSGIPGVNEQFF,TGTGCCAGCAGCGGGATTCCAGGGGTCAATGAGCAGTTCTTC
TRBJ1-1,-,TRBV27,CASSTSGIGTEAFF,TGTGCCAGCAGTACTTCAGGGATCGGCACTGAAGCTTTCTTT
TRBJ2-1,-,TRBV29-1,CSARVGSSYNEQFF,TGCAGCGCCCGAGTGGGGAGCTCCTACAATGAGCAGTTCTTC
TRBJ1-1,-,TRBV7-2,CASSLRDSKAFF,TGTGCCAGCAGCTTAAGGGACTCAAAAGCTTTCTTT
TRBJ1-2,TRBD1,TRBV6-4,CASSRHGTGEGYTF,TGTGCCAGCAGCAGACATGGGACAGGAGAAGGCTACACCTTC
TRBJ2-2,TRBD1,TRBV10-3,CAISEPRDRGELFF,TGTGCCATCAGTGAGCCCCGGGACAGGGGGGAGCTGTTTTTT
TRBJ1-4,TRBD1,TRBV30,CAWRRTGLNEKLFF,TGTGCCTGGAGAAGGACAGGGTTAAATGAAAAACTGTTTTTT
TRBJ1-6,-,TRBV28,CASSSGGRIDSPLHF,TGTGCCAGCAGTTCCGGGGGTCGTATAGATTCACCCCTCCACTTT
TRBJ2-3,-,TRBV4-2,CASSQERADTQYF,TGTGCCAGCAGCCAAGAGAGGGCAGATACGCAGTATTTT
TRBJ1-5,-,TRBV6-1,CASSEDSPGRPSNQPQHF,TGTGCCAGCAGTGAAGATAGTCCCGGCAGGCCTAGCAATCAGCCCCAGCATTTT
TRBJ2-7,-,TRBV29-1,CSVEDLGGADEQYF,TGCAGCGTTGAAGATCTTGGGGGCGCGGACGAGCAGTACTTC
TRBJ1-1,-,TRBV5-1,CASSLAGLTFF,TGCGCCAGCAGCTTGGCAGGGTTGACTTTCTTT
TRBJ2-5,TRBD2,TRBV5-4,CASSLGIAGVGETQYF,TGTGCCAGCAGCTTGGGGATAGCGGGAGTGGGAGAGACCCAGTACTTC
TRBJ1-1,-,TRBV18,CASSPTANTEAFF,TGTGCCAGCTCACCGACAGCAAACACTGAAGCTTTCTTT
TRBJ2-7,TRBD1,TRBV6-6,CASSSGQGYYEQYF,TGTGCCAGCAGTTCGGGACAGGGATACTACGAGCAGTACTTC
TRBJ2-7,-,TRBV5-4,CASSLAITGSPSYEQYF,TGTGCCAGCAGCTTGGCCATCACGGGTAGCCCATCCTACGAGCAGTACTTC
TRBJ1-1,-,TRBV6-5,CASSQPGPRDTEAFF,TGTGCCAGCAGTCAACCGGGTCCCCGGGACACTGAAGCTTTCTTT
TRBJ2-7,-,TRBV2,CASILDRVGYEQYF,-
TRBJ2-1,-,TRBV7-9,CASSLGGLTVVDEQFF,TGTGCCAGCAGCTTAGGGGGGCTAACCGTGGTCGATGAGCAGTTCTTC
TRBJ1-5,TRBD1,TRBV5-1,CASSLGTGENQPQHF,TGCGCCAGCAGCTTGGGCACAGGGGAAAATCAGCCCCAGCATTTT
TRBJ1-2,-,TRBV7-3,CASSLADNKAYGYTF,TGTGCCAGCAGCTTAGCGGACAATAAGGCCTATGGCTACACCTTC
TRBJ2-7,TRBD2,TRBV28,CASSFPTSGASYEQYF,TGTGCCAGCAGTTTCCCTACTAGCGGGGCCTCCTACGAGCAGTACTTC
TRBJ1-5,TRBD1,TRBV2,CASSGTGATQPQHF,TGTGCCAGCAGTGGGACAGGGGCCACCCAGCCCCAGCATTTT
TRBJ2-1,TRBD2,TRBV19,CASRLRGLVSEQFF,TGTGCCAGTAGACTTCGAGGACTAGTGTCTGAGCAGTTCTTC
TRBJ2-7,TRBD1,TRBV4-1,CASSRTPGQGYEQYF,TGCGCCAGCAGCCGAACCCCGGGACAGGGCTACGAGCAGTACTTC
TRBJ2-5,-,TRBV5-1,CASSLVGSGDLETQYF,TGCGCCAGCAGCTTGGTGGGTAGCGGAGACCTAGAGACCCAGTACTTC
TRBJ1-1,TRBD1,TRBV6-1,CASRGGTGIEAFF,TGTGCCAGCAGGGGGGGGACAGGAATCGAAGCTTTCTTT
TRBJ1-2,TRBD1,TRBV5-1,CASSLDGQVNYGYTF,TGCGCCAGCAGCTTGGATGGACAGGTCAACTATGGCTACACCTTC
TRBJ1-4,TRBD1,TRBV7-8,CASSPRTGREKLFF,TGTGCCAGCAGCCCTAGGACAGGGAGGGAAAAACTGTTTTTT
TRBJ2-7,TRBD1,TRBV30,CAWSFVRGISAYEQYF,TGTGCCTGGAGTTTCGTCAGGGGGATTAGCGCCTACGAGCAGTACTTC
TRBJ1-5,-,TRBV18,CASSRENSNQPQHF,TGTGCCAGCTCTAGAGAGAATAGCAATCAGCCCCAGCATTTT